The following is a T cell receptor beta chain sequence with its context. TCR beta CDR3 sequences were amplified from RNA transcripts. During a first-round RT-PCR of the TCR CDR3, the HTBI primer set was used. TCRdb re-called the multiplex PCR reads through MiXCR, storing one row per CDR3 protein. This sample has fewer than 800,000 distinct CDR3 sequences; roughly 15% occur once, and the top ten carry under 10%. Orbital computed tomography and thyroid ultrasound, together with serum TRAb and thyroxine and clinical symptoms, were used for diagnoses. The data are from a study of T cells in Graves' hyperthyroidism and ophthalmopathy. About the research overall: Peripheral blood was secured at the point of initial diagnosis, before any treatment.

V shed 2 bases, J shed 10 bases, and the junction held 4 bases outside the gene matches. The CDR3 contains 13 residues. Germline loops: CDR1 MNHEY, CDR2 SVGAGI. Specimen: blood. The chain couples TRBV6-5 to TRBJ1-5; 8 bases line up with TRBD1. This receptor was identified in a man in his late teens or twenties with Graves' hyperthyroidism. CDR3 coding DNA: TGTGCCAGCAGTTACCGGACAGGGCATCCCCAGCATTTT. It translates to CASSYRTGHPQHF.